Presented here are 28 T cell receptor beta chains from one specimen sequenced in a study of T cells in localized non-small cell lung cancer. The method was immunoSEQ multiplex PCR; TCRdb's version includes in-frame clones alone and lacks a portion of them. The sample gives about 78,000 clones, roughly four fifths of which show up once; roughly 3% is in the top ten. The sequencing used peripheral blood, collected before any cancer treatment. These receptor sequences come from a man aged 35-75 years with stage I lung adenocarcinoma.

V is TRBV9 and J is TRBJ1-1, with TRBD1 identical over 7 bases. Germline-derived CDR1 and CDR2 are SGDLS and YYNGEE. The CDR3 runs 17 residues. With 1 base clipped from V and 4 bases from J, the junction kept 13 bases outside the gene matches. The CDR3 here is CASSVSPRVGGFTEAFF. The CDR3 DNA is TGTGCCAGCAGCGTATCCCCCCGTGTAGGGGGCTTCACTGAAGCTTTCTTT.

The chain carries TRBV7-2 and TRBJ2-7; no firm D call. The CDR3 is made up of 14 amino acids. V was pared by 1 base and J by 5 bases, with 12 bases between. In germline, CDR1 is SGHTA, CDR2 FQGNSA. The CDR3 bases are TGTGCCAGCAGCTTAGTTGGGCAGCCGGACGAGCAGTACTTC. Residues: CASSLVGQPDEQYF.

The CDR3 is CASSTGTGEYNEQFF. The CDR3 nucleotides read TGTGCCAGCAGCACCGGGACAGGGGAATACAATGAGCAGTTCTTC. J is TRBJ2-1 and V is TRBV6-6; 10 bases agree with TRBD1. V was clipped by 6 bases and J by 4 bases; unmatched bases: 6. Germline V gives CDR1 MNHNY, CDR2 SVGAGI (reference sequence). The CDR3 runs 15 residues.

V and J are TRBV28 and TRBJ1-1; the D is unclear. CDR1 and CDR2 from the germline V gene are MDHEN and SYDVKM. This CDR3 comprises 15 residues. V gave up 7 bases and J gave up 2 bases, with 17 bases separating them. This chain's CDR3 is CASTPIREANTEAFF. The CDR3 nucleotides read TGTGCCAGCACCCCGATCCGGGAGGCCAACACTGAAGCTTTCTTT.

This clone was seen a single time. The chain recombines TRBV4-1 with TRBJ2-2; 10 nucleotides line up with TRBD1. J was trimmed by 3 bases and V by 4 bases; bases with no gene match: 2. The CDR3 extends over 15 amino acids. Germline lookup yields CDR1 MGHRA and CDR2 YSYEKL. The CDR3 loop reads CASSRGQGDTGELFF. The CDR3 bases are TGCGCCAGCAGCCGTGGACAGGGGGACACCGGGGAGCTGTTTTTT.

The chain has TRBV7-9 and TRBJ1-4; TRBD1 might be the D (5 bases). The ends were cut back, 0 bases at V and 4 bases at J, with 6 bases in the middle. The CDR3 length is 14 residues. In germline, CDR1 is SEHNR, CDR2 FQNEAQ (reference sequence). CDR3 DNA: TGTGCCAGCAGCTTAGCGGGGGTTAATGAAAAACTGTTTTTT. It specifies CASSLAGVNEKLFF.

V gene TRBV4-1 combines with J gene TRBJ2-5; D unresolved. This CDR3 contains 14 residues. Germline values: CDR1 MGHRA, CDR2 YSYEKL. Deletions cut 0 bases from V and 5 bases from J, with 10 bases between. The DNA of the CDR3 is TGCGCCAGCAGCCAAGATTGGAGTTATGAGACCCAGTACTTC. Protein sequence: CASSQDWSYETQYF.

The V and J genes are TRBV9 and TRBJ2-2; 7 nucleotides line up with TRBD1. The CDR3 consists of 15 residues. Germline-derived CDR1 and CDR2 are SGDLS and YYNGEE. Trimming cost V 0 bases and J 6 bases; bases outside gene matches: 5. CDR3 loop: CASSVARGRPGELFF. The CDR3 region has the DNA TGTGCCAGCAGCGTAGCAAGGGGGCGGCCCGGGGAGCTGTTTTTT.

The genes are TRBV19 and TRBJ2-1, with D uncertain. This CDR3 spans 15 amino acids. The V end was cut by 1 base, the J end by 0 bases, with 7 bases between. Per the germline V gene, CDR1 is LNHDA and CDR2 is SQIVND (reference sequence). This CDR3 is CASSIAVSSYNEQFF. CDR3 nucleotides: TGTGCCAGTAGTATAGCGGTTAGCTCCTACAATGAGCAGTTCTTC.

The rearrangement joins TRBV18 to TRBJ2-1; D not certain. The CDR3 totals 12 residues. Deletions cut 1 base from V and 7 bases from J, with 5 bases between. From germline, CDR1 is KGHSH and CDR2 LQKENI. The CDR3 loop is CASSPRANEQFF. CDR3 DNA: TGTGCCAGCTCACCACGGGCAAATGAGCAGTTCTTC. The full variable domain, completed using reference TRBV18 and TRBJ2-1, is NAGVMQNPRHLVRRRGQEARLRCSPMKGHSHVYWYRQLPEEGLKFMVYLQKENIIDESGMPKERFSAEFPKEGPSILRIQQVVRGDSAAYFCASSPRANEQFFGPGTRLTVL.

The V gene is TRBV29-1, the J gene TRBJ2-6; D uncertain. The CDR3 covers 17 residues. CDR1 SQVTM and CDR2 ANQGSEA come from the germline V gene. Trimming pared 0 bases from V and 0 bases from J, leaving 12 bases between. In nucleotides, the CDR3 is TGCAGCGTTGAAGAAGTATCCAGGACCTCTGGGGCCAACGTCCTGACTTTC. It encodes CSVEEVSRTSGANVLTF.

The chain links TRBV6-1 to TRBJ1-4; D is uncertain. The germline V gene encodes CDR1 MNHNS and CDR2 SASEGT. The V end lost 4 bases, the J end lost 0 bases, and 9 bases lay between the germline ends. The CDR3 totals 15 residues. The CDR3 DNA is TGTGCCAGCAGTGGTCGACACGCAACTAATGAAAAACTGTTTTTT. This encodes CASSGRHATNEKLFF.

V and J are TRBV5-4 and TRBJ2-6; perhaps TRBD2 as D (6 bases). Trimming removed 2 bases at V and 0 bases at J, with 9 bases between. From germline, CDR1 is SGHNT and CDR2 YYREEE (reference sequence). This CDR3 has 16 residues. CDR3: CASSFWGGSGANVLTF. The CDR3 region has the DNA TGTGCCAGCAGCTTTTGGGGAGGCTCTGGGGCCAACGTCCTGACTTTC.

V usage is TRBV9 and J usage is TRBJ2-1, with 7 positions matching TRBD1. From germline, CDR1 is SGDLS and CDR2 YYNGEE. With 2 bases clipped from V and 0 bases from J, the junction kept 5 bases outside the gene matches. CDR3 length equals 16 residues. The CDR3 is CASSVWTGGSYNEQFF. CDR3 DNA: TGTGCCAGCAGCGTTTGGACAGGCGGCTCCTACAATGAGCAGTTCTTC.

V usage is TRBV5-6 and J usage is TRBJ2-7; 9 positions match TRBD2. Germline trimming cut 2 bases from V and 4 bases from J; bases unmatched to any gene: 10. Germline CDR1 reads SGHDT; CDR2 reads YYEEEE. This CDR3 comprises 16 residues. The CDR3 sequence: CASSLGLASVTYEQYF. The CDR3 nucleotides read TGTGCCAGCAGCTTAGGACTAGCGTCTGTTACTTACGAGCAGTACTTC.

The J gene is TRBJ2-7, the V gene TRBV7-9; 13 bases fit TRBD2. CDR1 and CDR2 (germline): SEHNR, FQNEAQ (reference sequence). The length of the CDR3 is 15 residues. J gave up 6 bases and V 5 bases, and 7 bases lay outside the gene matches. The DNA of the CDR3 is TGTGCCAGCAGCCCCCGGACTAGCGGGAGTGGCGAGCAGTACTTC. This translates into CASSPRTSGSGEQYF.

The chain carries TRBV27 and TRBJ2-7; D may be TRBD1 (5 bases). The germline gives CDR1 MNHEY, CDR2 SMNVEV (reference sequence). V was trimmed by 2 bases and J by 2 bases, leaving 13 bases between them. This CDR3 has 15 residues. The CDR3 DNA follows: TGTGCCAGCAGTTTAGTGGGGCTTGATCCCTACGAGCAGTACTTC. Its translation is CASSLVGLDPYEQYF.

The CDR3 is CASRVREINTGELFF. In DNA, the CDR3 is TGTGCCAGTAGGGTCCGGGAAATAAACACCGGGGAGCTGTTTTTT. The genes are TRBV19 and TRBJ2-2; TRBD2 is a possible D gene (5 bases). Germline V gives CDR1 LNHDA, CDR2 SQIVND (reference sequence). V gave up 6 bases and J gave up 2 bases, with 13 bases separating them. This CDR3 is 15 amino acids long.

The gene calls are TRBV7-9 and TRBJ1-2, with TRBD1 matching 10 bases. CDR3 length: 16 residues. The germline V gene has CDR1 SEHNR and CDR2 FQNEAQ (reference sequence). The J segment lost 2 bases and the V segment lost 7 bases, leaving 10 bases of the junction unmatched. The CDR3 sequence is CASTPRQGAPNYGYTF. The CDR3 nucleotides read TGTGCCAGCACCCCTAGACAGGGGGCTCCAAACTATGGCTACACCTTC.

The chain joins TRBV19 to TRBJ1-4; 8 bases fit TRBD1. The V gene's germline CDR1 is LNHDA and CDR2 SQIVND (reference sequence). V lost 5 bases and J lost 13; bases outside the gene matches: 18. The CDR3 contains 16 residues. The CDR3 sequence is CASSPFPRDRFFRLFF. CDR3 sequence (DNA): TGTGCCAGTAGTCCTTTCCCCCGGGACAGGTTTTTTCGACTGTTTTTT.

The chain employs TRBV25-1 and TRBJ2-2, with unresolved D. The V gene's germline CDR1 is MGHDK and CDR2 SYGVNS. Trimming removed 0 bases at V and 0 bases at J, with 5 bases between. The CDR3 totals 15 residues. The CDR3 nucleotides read TGTGCCAGCAGTGAATACGGCGCGAACACCGGGGAGCTGTTTTTT. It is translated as CASSEYGANTGELFF.

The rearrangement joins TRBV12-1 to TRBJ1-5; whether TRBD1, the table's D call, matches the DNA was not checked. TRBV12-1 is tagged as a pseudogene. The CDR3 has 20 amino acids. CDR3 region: CASSAPGTGWFFYSNQPQHF. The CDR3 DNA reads TGTGCCAGCAGCGCCCCCGGGACAGGGTGGTTTTTTTATAGCAATCAGCCCCAGCATTTT.

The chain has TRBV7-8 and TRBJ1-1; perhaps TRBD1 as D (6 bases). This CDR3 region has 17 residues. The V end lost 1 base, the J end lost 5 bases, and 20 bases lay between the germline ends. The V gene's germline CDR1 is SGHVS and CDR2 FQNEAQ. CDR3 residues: CASSLVGAGERATEAFF. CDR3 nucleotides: TGTGCCAGCAGCTTAGTCGGCGCAGGGGAGAGAGCGACTGAAGCTTTCTTT.

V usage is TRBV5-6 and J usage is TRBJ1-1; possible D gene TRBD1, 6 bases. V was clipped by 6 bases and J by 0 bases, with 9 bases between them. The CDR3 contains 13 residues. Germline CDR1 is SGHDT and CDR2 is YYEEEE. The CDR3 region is CASTGQLNTEAFF. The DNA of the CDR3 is TGTGCCAGCACCGGACAGCTGAACACTGAAGCTTTCTTT. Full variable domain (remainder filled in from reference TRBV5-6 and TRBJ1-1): DAGVTQSPTHLIKTRGQQVTLRCSPKSGHDTVSWYQQALGQGPQFIFQYYEEEERQRGNFPDRFSGHQFPNYSSELNVNALLLGDSALYLCASTGQLNTEAFFGQGTRLTVV.

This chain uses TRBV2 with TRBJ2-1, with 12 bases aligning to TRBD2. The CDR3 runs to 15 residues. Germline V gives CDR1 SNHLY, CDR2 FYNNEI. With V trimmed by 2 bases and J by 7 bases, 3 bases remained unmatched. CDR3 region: CASSELLAGGNEQFF. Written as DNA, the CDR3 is TGTGCCAGCAGTGAATTACTAGCGGGAGGAAATGAGCAGTTCTTC.

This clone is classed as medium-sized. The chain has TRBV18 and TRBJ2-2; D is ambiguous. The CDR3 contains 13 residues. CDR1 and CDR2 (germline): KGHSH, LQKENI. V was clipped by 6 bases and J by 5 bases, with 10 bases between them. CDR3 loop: CASSQASTGELFF. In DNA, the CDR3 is TGTGCCAGCTCCCAAGCGAGTACCGGGGAGCTGTTTTTT.

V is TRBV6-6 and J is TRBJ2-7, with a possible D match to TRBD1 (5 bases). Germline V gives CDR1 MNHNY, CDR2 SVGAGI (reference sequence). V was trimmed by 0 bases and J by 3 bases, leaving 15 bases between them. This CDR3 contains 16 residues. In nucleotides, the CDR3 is TGTGCCAGCAGTTACTCCCCCGGGCAGGGCGACTACGAGCAGTACTTC. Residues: CASSYSPGQGDYEQYF.

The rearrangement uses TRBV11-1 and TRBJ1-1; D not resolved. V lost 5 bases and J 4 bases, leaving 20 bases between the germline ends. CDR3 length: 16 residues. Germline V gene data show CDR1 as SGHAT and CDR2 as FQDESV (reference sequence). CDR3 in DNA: TGTGCCAGCAGCCCGGACCGTTCTCTGGGGAGCACTGAAGCTTTCTTT. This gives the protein CASSPDRSLGSTEAFF.